This passage covers 21 T cell receptor beta chains from one sample sequenced in a study of blood T cell repertoires in COVID-19. Method: immunoSEQ multiplex PCR; TCRdb's copy keeps in-frame clones and lacks some. The table has around 250,000 clones, under 90% seen once. Sequenced sample: peripheral blood. These receptors were taken from a woman aged 40 to 49 who had recovered from COVID-19.

This chain joins TRBV6-6 and TRBJ2-6; maybe TRBD1 (6 bases). The germline gives CDR1 MNHNY, CDR2 SVGAGI (reference sequence). This CDR3 region has 15 residues. V was shortened by 5 bases and J by 1 base, with 9 bases between the two germline ends. In DNA form, the CDR3 reads TGTGCCAGCAGTCCCGACAGGTCTGGGGCCAACGTCCTGACTTTC. Protein sequence: CASSPDRSGANVLTF.

This clone was recorded once. CDR3 sequence (DNA): TGTGCCTGGAGTGTACCGAGCGGGACCATAAGAGATACGCAGTATTTT. Protein product: CAWSVPSGTIRDTQYF. The gene calls are TRBV30 and TRBJ2-3; 7 bases map to TRBD2. Germline CDR1 reads GTSNPN; CDR2 reads SVGIG (reference sequence). V lost 0 bases to trimming and J lost 5 bases; unmatched junction nucleotides: 11. The CDR3 sequence is 16 residues long.

This clone has only one observation. V gene TRBV27 combines with J gene TRBJ2-7, with TRBD1 identical over 8 bases. Per the germline V gene, CDR1 is MNHEY and CDR2 is SMNVEV (reference sequence). Trimming cost V 4 bases and J 3 bases; bases outside gene matches: 5. The CDR3 has 14 residues. The CDR3 loop reads CASSSLGQVYEQYF. In DNA, the CDR3 is TGTGCCAGCAGTTCTTTGGGACAGGTCTACGAGCAGTACTTC.

The rearrangement links TRBV6-6 to TRBJ2-1; D may be TRBD2 (5 bases). The CDR3 totals 14 residues. The V end was cut by 5 bases, the J end by 0 bases, with 8 bases between. Germline CDR1 and CDR2: MNHNY and SVGAGI (reference sequence). The chain's CDR3 is CASSGLLSYNEQFF. CDR3 bases: TGTGCCAGCAGTGGACTGCTCTCCTACAATGAGCAGTTCTTC.

This chain connects TRBV7-2 to TRBJ2-3, with 10 positions matching TRBD2. Per germline, CDR1 SGHTA and CDR2 FQGNSA. The CDR3 has 15 amino acids. Trimming cost V 5 bases and J 5 bases; bases outside gene matches: 7. CDR3 region: CASSASGSGVDTQYF. CDR3 DNA sequence: TGTGCCAGCAGCGCTAGCGGGAGTGGAGTAGATACGCAGTATTTT.

The chain recombines TRBV27 with TRBJ2-7; the match to TRBD2 covers 8 bases. V lost 3 bases and J lost 0; bases outside the gene matches: 4. Germline lookup yields CDR1 MNHEY and CDR2 SMNVEV (reference sequence). This CDR3 comprises 15 residues. The CDR3 spells CASSFGGLASYEQYF. CDR3 coding DNA: TGTGCCAGCAGTTTCGGCGGACTAGCCTCCTACGAGCAGTACTTC.

The CDR3 protein is CASSYGTGNYEQYF. The CDR3 nucleotides read TGTGCCAGCAGTTACGGGACAGGGAACTACGAGCAGTACTTC. The chain combines TRBV6-5 with TRBJ2-7, with 9 nucleotides matching TRBD1. With 2 bases clipped from V and 3 bases from J, the junction kept 2 bases outside the gene matches. Germline CDR1 and CDR2: MNHEY and SVGAGI. This CDR3 has 14 amino acids.

This chain uses TRBV27 with TRBJ2-7; 12 positions agree with TRBD2. CDR1 and CDR2 (germline): MNHEY, SMNVEV (reference sequence). J gave up 5 bases and V 5 bases, and 4 bases lay outside the gene matches. The CDR3 extends over 14 amino acids. In DNA form, the CDR3 reads TGTGCCAGCAGTCAGGGACTAGCGGGTAACGAGCAGTACTTC. Its protein product is CASSQGLAGNEQYF.

This chain uses TRBV18 with TRBJ2-1, with 8 nucleotides matching TRBD1. Trimming removed 8 bases from V and 3 bases from J; junction bases left unmatched: 6. Germline values: CDR1 KGHSH, CDR2 LQKENI. The CDR3 sequence is 14 residues long. This CDR3 is CASQTGGHYNEQFF. The CDR3 DNA follows: TGTGCCAGCCAAACAGGGGGACACTACAATGAGCAGTTCTTC.

The rearrangement uses TRBV12-3 or TRBV12-4 and TRBJ1-4, with D perhaps matching TRBD1 (6 bases). V dropped 10 bases and J dropped 8 bases, with 17 bases sitting between them. The CDR3 has 13 residues. CDR3 nucleotide sequence: TGTGCCAACCGGGGGGGGCTGCGGGAAAAACTGTTTTTT. It encodes CANRGGLREKLFF.

This clone was picked up a small number of times. This chain connects TRBV3-1 (or the pseudogene TRBV3-2) to TRBJ2-5; 7 nucleotides match TRBD2. CDR3 size: 17 residues. Trimming cost V 1 base and J 2 bases; bases outside gene matches: 10. Germline-derived CDR1 and CDR2 are LGHDT and YNNKEL (reference sequence). DNA for the CDR3: TGTGCCAGCAGCCAAGGTCGGGGGGTCCCCATACAAGAGACCCAGTACTTC. Protein sequence: CASSQGRGVPIQETQYF.

The V and J genes are TRBV7-2 and TRBJ1-6; 7 positions agree with TRBD1. Germline V CDR1 and CDR2: SGHTA, FQGNSA. The CDR3 is 14 residues long. V was clipped by 3 bases and J by 7 bases; unmatched bases: 3. Here the CDR3 DNA reads TGTGCCAGCAGCTTCAGGGGGGTAAATTCACCCCTCCACTTT. Translation gives CASSFRGVNSPLHF.

This chain links TRBV28 with TRBJ2-5; 8 nucleotides agree with TRBD1. CDR1 and CDR2 from the germline V gene are MDHEN and SYDVKM. This CDR3 has 15 residues. V shed 6 bases and J 4 bases; nucleotides not matched to a gene: 10. The CDR3 loop is CASRGGQGTGETQYF. The CDR3 coding sequence is TGTGCCAGCAGGGGCGGACAGGGAACCGGAGAGACCCAGTACTTC. The full variable domain, with the rest looked up from reference TRBV28 and TRBJ2-5, is DVKVTQSSRYLVKRTGEKVFLECVQDMDHENMFWYRQDPGLGLRLIYFSYDVKMKEKGDIPEGYSVSREKKERFSLILESASTNQTSMYLCASRGGQGTGETQYFGPGTRLLVL.

The chain couples TRBV24-1 to TRBJ1-2; tentative D call: TRBD1 (5 bases). Trimming pared 4 bases from V and 4 bases from J, leaving 9 bases between. The CDR3 runs to 13 residues. Germline V gene lookup returns CDR1 KGHDR and CDR2 SFDVKD. The CDR3 DNA reads TGTGCCACCAGTGAGACAGTGATCTATGGCTACACCTTC. This codes for CATSETVIYGYTF.

The V and J genes are TRBV28 and TRBJ1-1; 9 positions agree with TRBD1. Germline V gene sequence: CDR1 MDHEN, CDR2 SYDVKM. The CDR3 covers 14 residues. V lost 6 bases and J lost 1; bases outside the gene matches: 3. This CDR3 reads CASSLDRGNTEAFF. Written as DNA, the CDR3 is TGTGCCAGCAGCTTGGACAGGGGGAACACTGAAGCTTTCTTT.

The chain links TRBV19 to TRBJ1-1; TRBD1 matches at 11 bases. Germline CDR1 is LNHDA and CDR2 is SQIVND (reference sequence). The CDR3 is made up of 13 amino acids. V lost 5 bases and J lost 11; bases outside the gene matches: 7. CDR3 loop: CASSVYRDRGAFF. In DNA, the CDR3 is TGTGCCAGTAGTGTATACCGGGACAGGGGGGCTTTCTTT.

The gene calls are TRBV3-1 (or the pseudogene TRBV3-2) and TRBJ1-4, with D uncertain. V was shortened by 1 base and J by 8 bases, with 20 bases between the two germline ends. The CDR3 covers 17 residues. Germline assignment: CDR1 LGHDT and CDR2 YNNKEL (reference sequence). In DNA, the CDR3 is TGTGCCAGCAGCCAAGGGTATGGTCCACGGAGTGGGGAAAAACTGTTTTTT. It specifies CASSQGYGPRSGEKLFF.

The chain combines TRBV5-1 with TRBJ1-4, with D tentatively TRBD1 (6 bases). Per the germline V gene, CDR1 is SGHRS and CDR2 is YFSETQ. V was pared by 4 bases and J by 3 bases, with 10 bases between. The CDR3 has 14 amino acids. CDR3 region: CASSQQGPNEKLFF. The DNA of the CDR3 is TGCGCCAGCAGCCAACAGGGTCCTAATGAAAAACTGTTTTTT.

J is TRBJ2-5 and V is TRBV27; a weak D match, TRBD2 (5 bases). CDR3 length: 15 amino acids. The V end was cut by 6 bases, the J end by 5 bases, with 19 bases between. Germline-derived CDR1 and CDR2 are MNHEY and SMNVEV (reference sequence). The CDR3 loop is CASSPWGALQETQYF. The CDR3 DNA follows: TGTGCCAGCAGCCCCTGGGGAGCCCTTCAGGAGACCCAGTACTTC.

J is TRBJ2-3 and V is TRBV11-3; 8 bases match TRBD2. J was trimmed by 5 bases and V by 5 bases; bases with no gene match: 12. CDR3 length equals 16 residues. Looked up from germline, CDR1 is SGHNT and CDR2 is YENEEA. The CDR3 sequence is CASSPRRSGSLDTQYF. For the CDR3, the DNA is TGTGCCAGCAGCCCCCGACGCAGCGGGAGTTTAGATACGCAGTATTTT.

The CDR3 reads CASTHEGLAGRGEQFF. In DNA form, the CDR3 reads TGTGCCAGCACTCACGAGGGACTAGCGGGGCGAGGGGAGCAGTTCTTC. This chain connects TRBV27 to TRBJ2-1; TRBD2 matches 13 bases. Germline trimming cut 7 bases from V and 10 bases from J; bases unmatched to any gene: 13. Germline CDR1 MNHEY, CDR2 SMNVEV (reference sequence). This CDR3 is 16 amino acids long.